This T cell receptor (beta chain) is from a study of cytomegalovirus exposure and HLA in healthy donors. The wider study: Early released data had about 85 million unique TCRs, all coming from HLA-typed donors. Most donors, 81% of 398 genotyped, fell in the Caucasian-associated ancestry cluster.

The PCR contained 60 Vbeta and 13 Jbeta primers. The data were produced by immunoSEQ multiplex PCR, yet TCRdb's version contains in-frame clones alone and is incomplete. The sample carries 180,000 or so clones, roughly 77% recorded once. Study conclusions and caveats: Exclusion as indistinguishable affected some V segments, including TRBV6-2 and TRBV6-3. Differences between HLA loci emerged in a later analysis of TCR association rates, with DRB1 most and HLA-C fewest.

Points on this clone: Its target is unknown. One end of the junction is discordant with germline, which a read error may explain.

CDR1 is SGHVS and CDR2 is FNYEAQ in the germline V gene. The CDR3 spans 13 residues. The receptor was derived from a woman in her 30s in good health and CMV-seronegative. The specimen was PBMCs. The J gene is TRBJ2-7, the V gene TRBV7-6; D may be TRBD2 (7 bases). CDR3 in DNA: TGTGCCAGCGGACCGGGGGGCTCCAACGAGCAGTACTTC. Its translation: CASGPGGSNEQYF.